These 14 T cell receptor beta chains originate from one sample sequenced in a study of blood T cell repertoires in COVID-19. The data were produced by immunoSEQ multiplex PCR, yet TCRdb's version contains in-frame clones alone and is incomplete. The sample contains approximately 140,000 clones, roughly 84% of which appear only once. Sequenced material: PBMCs or T cells enriched from blood (not recorded which). The receptors derive from a woman aged 45-60 years who had been exposed to COVID-19.

The table lists this clone with a count of one. V usage is TRBV12-5 and J usage is TRBJ2-5; TRBD2 aligns across 7 bases. With V trimmed by 8 bases and J by 6 bases, 12 bases remained unmatched. CDR1 and CDR2 from the germline V gene are LGHNT and FRNRAP. CDR3 size: 14 residues. The CDR3 DNA reads as TGTGCTAGTACCCCCGACGGGGGGAAGAAGACCCAGTACTTC. Amino acid sequence: CASTPDGGKKTQYF.

About this clone itself: Other DNA sequences in the same sample also yield this CDR3. V and J are TRBV9 and TRBJ2-5; 12 bases are a match to TRBD2. Germline trimming cut 4 bases from V and 2 bases from J; bases unmatched to any gene: 6. From germline, CDR1 is SGDLS and CDR2 YYNGEE. CDR3 length: 16 amino acids. The CDR3 is CASSPGTSGGQETQYF. As DNA, the CDR3 is TGTGCCAGCAGCCCTGGAACTAGCGGGGGGCAAGAGACCCAGTACTTC.

The V gene is TRBV12-3 or TRBV12-4, the J gene TRBJ1-1; D is undetermined. Trimming cost V 5 bases and J 1 base, with 8 bases left between them. This CDR3 spans 13 amino acids. The CDR3 here is CASSLKQNTEAFF. DNA for the CDR3: TGTGCCAGCAGTCTTAAACAGAACACTGAAGCTTTCTTT.

The chain is built from TRBV13 and TRBJ2-1; 10 bases map to TRBD2. V trimming: 4 bases; J trimming: 6 bases; junction bases outside the gene matches: 12. From germline, CDR1 is PRHDT and CDR2 FYEKMQ (reference sequence). The CDR3 has 17 residues. The CDR3 region has the DNA TGTGCCAGCAGCTCGCGACGGACTAGCGGAAATTCCAATGAGCAGTTCTTC. Encoded protein: CASSSRRTSGNSNEQFF. The variable domain in full, with the rest retrieved from reference TRBV13 and TRBJ2-1, is AAGVIQSPRHLIKEKRETATLKCYPIPRHDTVYWYQQGPGQDPQFLISFYEKMQSDKGSIPDRFSAQQFSDYHSELNMSSLELGDSALYFCASSSRRTSGNSNEQFFGPGTRLTVL.

This sequence joins TRBV6-5 and TRBJ2-3; the D gene is possibly TRBD2 (5 bases). Germline V gene lookup returns CDR1 MNHEY and CDR2 SVGAGI. V was pared by 0 bases and J by 4 bases, with 11 bases between. This CDR3 has 15 residues. CDR3 loop: CASSYSTGVPDTQYF. In DNA, the CDR3 is TGTGCCAGCAGTTACTCGACCGGGGTACCAGATACGCAGTATTTT.

V gene TRBV27 combines with J gene TRBJ2-7, with D perhaps matching TRBD2 (6 bases). This CDR3 is 15 amino acids long. V lost 2 bases to trimming and J lost 2 bases, with 13 bases between them. Germline V gives CDR1 MNHEY, CDR2 SMNVEV (reference sequence). In DNA form, the CDR3 reads TGTGCCAGCAGTTTAGGAGCGGGTTATACCTACGAGCAGTACTTC. Translating it yields CASSLGAGYTYEQYF.

The gene calls are TRBV19 and TRBJ2-1; no definite D call. CDR1 is LNHDA, CDR2 SQIVND, per germline (reference sequence). This CDR3 contains 15 residues. The V gene lost 1 base and the J gene lost 9 bases, with 16 bases spanning the gap. CDR3 coding DNA: TGTGCCAGTAGTATAGGCGGAGCTCCGACCTCTGAGCAGTTCTTC. Encoded protein: CASSIGGAPTSEQFF.

This chain uses TRBV6-5 with TRBJ1-2; 8 bases agree with TRBD1. The CDR3 sequence is 16 residues long. Germline-derived CDR1 and CDR2 are MNHEY and SVGAGI. Trimming removed 0 bases from V and 8 bases from J; junction bases left unmatched: 11. The CDR3 loop reads CASSYSEIGDRRGYTF. CDR3 in DNA: TGTGCCAGCAGTTACTCTGAAATCGGGGACAGGAGGGGCTACACCTTC.

This clone was counted once. This sequence joins TRBV19 and TRBJ1-2, with D perhaps matching TRBD1 (5 bases). Germline V lookup: CDR1 LNHDA, CDR2 SQIVND (reference sequence). The CDR3 runs to 15 residues. With 2 bases removed from V and 4 bases from J, the gap between germline ends came to 14 bases. CDR3 region: CASSIREGRPYGYTF. The CDR3 DNA reads TGTGCCAGTAGTATAAGGGAGGGGCGTCCCTATGGCTACACCTTC.

The rearrangement links TRBV6-5 to TRBJ2-1; weak D call: TRBD1 (6 bases). Per germline, CDR1 MNHEY and CDR2 SVGAGI. Trimming stripped 6 bases from V and 5 bases from J, with 14 bases between. This CDR3 spans 14 amino acids. The CDR3 sequence is CASSLTGFNNEQFF. CDR3 DNA: TGTGCCAGCAGCCTCACAGGGTTTAACAATGAGCAGTTCTTC.

The chain has TRBV19 and TRBJ1-1, with TRBD1 matching 8 bases. Germline loops: CDR1 LNHDA, CDR2 SQIVND (reference sequence). V trimming: 3 bases; J trimming: 3 bases; junction bases outside the gene matches: 6. CDR3 length: 15 residues. CDR3 loop: CASSMTGAGDTEAFF. CDR3 sequence (DNA): TGTGCCAGTAGTATGACAGGGGCAGGGGACACTGAAGCTTTCTTT.

This clone was picked up a small number of times. This chain uses TRBV5-3 with TRBJ1-5, with 9 positions matching TRBD1. TRBV5-3 is designated an ORF whose function remains uncertain. The CDR3 loop spans 18 amino acids. Germline trimming cut 4 bases from V and 0 bases from J; bases unmatched to any gene: 11. Written as DNA, the CDR3 is TGTGCCAGAAGCGATGGACAGGGGCGCAGGCCTAGCAATCAGCCCCAGCATTTT. Translating gives CARSDGQGRRPSNQPQHF.

The rearrangement uses TRBV7-8 and TRBJ1-1; the match to TRBD1 covers 7 bases. From germline, CDR1 is SGHVS and CDR2 FQNEAQ. There are 14 residues in the CDR3. V lost 3 bases, J lost 1 base, and 2 bases stayed unmatched. CDR3 sequence (DNA): TGTGCCAGCAGCTTCACAGGGGAGAACACTGAAGCTTTCTTT. The encoded protein is CASSFTGENTEAFF.

The gene calls are TRBV7-9 and TRBJ1-4, with D possibly matching TRBD1 (6 bases). Germline values: CDR1 SEHNR, CDR2 FQNEAQ (reference sequence). Trimming removed 5 bases at V and 4 bases at J, with 11 bases between. The CDR3 consists of 14 residues. CDR3: CASSAGTNNEKLFF. DNA of the CDR3: TGTGCCAGCAGCGCCGGGACAAATAATGAAAAACTGTTTTTT.